This TCR beta chain comes out of a study of T-cell reconstitution after alpha-beta-depleted transplantation in children (dated by TCRdb to 2016 to 2018). Concerning the study at large: T-cell immune reconstitution after TCRalphabeta/CD19-depleted allogeneic hematopoietic cell transplantation in children was quantitatively tracked in the study by means of TCR repertoire profiling.

The protocol used for the library was PCR. For sequencing, an Illumina HiSeq 2500 was employed. TCR library preparation used molecular barcoding, with unique molecular identifiers applied to normalize quantification of the TCRbeta repertoire. TCRdb trimmed public reads at Q25 via fastp, called clones via MiXCR and kept in-frame beta chains. Each CDR3 protein appears once, grouped with its most common genes and DNA. In all, the sample holds about 580,000 distinct CDR3 sequences, and roughly 23% of those were seen once. The top ten hold 14% of the sample. As for this clonotype: Which antigen it targets is not known. The record has no base qualities; no much larger clone is one base away.

V is pared back by 7 bases and J by 0 bases, with 6 bases lying between the germline termini. The CDR3, cysteine through phenylalanine, is 13 amino acids long. Solely the CDR3 DNA is kept, with 39 bases framed from the first base. The germline V gene provides CDR1 MNHEY and CDR2 SVGEGT. The full study reports these points: In some patients, high TCRbeta diversity at day 60 was attributed to recipient T cells and intrathymic progenitors that had survived conditioning. About two months after transplant, the apparently early recovery of alphabetaT-cell counts reportedly depended on just several hundred clones that had expanded rapidly and came from non-depleted graft cells. Over the following months the frequencies of hyperexpanded clones went down, and after one year T-cell counts and TCRbeta diversity were mostly credited to newly produced T cells.

Read against the paper, the sample's treatment or condition label means: allogeneic hematopoietic cell transplantation with graft depleted of TCRalphabeta T cells and CD19 B cells. TCRalphabeta/CD19-depleted allogeneic hematopoietic cell grafts were given to the transplant recipients, all of whom were children. The chain is made from TRBV6-2 or TRBV6-3 and TRBJ2-2, with the D gene not confidently named. This clonotype originated in a boy less than two years old who had a stem cell transplant for acute myeloid leukemia, so the T cells may come from the graft donor. The sequencing used PBMCs, mostly from graft donor cells, collected 360 days after TCRalphabeta/CD19-depleted stem cell transplant. The bases read TGTGCCAGCACGAATACGAACACCGGGGAGCTGTTTTTT. Its protein is CASTNTNTGELFF.